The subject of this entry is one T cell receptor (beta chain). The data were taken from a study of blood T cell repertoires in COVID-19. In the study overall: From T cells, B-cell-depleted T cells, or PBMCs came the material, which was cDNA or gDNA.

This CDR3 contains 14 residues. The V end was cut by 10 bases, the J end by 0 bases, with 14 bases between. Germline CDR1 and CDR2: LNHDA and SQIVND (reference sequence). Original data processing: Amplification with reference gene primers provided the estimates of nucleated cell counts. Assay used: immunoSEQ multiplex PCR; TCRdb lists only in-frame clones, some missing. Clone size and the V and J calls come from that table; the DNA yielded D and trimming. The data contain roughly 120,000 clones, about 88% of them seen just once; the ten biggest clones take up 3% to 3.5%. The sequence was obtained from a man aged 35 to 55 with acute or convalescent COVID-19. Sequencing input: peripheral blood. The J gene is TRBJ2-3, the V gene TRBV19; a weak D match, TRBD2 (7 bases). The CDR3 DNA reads TGTGCCACCAAGAAGGGGGGGAGCACAGATACGCAGTATTTT. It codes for CATKKGGSTDTQYF.